The clone carrying this TCR beta chain was observed many times. Its specificity is unknown. These data belong to a study of early T cells in non-severe SARS-CoV-2 infection. In the study overall: It was bulk RNA from unsorted whole blood that was sequenced, and the chains were unpaired. Study results and caveats: Matching with VDJdb favored anti-spike CD8 responses (missing private and CD4 specificities).

J was trimmed by 4 bases and V by 6 bases; bases with no gene match: 8. The CDR3 spans 14 residues. Germline V gene lookup returns CDR1 MNHEY and CDR2 SMNVEV (reference sequence). Researchers attached unique molecular identifiers to individual cDNA molecules. MiXCR was run by TCRdb on the 5' RACE reads, yielding one entry per CDR3 protein. The repertoire consists of about 100,000 distinct CDR3 sequences, with over 10% occurring once and the leading ten covering about 2.3%. What was sequenced was whole blood. The clonotype was recovered from an adult who was a healthcare worker with PCR-confirmed SARS-CoV-2 infection or an uninfected control (not recorded which). The V and J genes are TRBV27 and TRBJ2-5, with 7 bases matching TRBD1. The CDR3 coding sequence is TGTGCCAGCAGGAGCCTAGGGGGCCCAGAGACCCAGTACTTC. This translates into CASRSLGGPETQYF.